The source of this T cell receptor (beta chain) is a study of a mutant IDH1 vaccine in newly diagnosed glioma. For the study at large: There were eight vaccinations for patients, given in weeks 1, 3, 5, 7, 11, 15, 19 and 23. Once 4-6 weeks had passed after radiotherapy alone, vaccination started, or it started with temozolomide cycles. The earlier regimen, radiotherapy, temozolomide, or both, was most often both.

Time point here: week 5, during vaccination. One vaccine dose held 300 ug of mutant IDH1 20-mer peptide and came with topical imiquimod. On this clone itself: Its antigen is still unknown.

The assay was immunoSEQ multiplex PCR, and TCRdb's table has in-frame clones only and misses some. The table lists around 50,000 clones, around 90% of them singletons, with roughly 4.8% in the top ten. Study outcomes and limitations: There were vaccine-induced immune responses in under 95% of the patients.

Looked up from germline, CDR1 is SGHTA and CDR2 is FQGNSA. V was pared by 2 bases and J by 0 bases, with 3 bases of the junction left unmatched. The CDR3 length is 15 residues. The source is a woman in her thirties or forties with glioma. The chain recombines TRBV7-2 with TRBJ1-2, with 7 bases aligning to TRBD1. The specimen was PBMCs, collected from a glioma patient whose treatment included an IDH1 peptide vaccine. This CDR3 reads CASSLNRGANYGYTF. The DNA of the CDR3 is TGTGCCAGCAGCTTAAACAGGGGAGCTAACTATGGCTACACCTTC.